The present TCR beta chain was sequenced within a study of siplizumab effects on memory and regulatory T cells. General study findings and limits: Unstimulated subsets captured only a minor fraction of alloreactive clones.

The CDR3 has 12 amino acids. Germline V gene lookup returns CDR1 MNHEY and CDR2 SVGAGI. V lost 2 bases to trimming and J lost 13 bases; unmatched junction nucleotides: 6. Notes on this clone: Its specificity is unknown.

TCRdb's copy holds only in-frame clones and misses some; the assay was immunoSEQ multiplex PCR. The top ten clones hold 12% of a sample with some 100,000 clones, about nine tenths of them seen once. The receptor was isolated from a human donor in good health. Sequencing was carried out using non-Treg CD4+ T cells sorted from blood. V is TRBV6-5 and J is TRBJ1-2; 8 bases match TRBD1. CDR3 sequence reads: CASSYGRGPCTF. The CDR3 coding sequence is TGTGCCAGCAGTTACGGCAGGGGGCCATGCACCTTC.